This T cell receptor beta chain derives from a study of blood T cell repertoires in COVID-19. In the study overall: Samples of COVID-19 (acute and convalescent) were obtained from the United States, Italy and Spain. In each case, the material was cDNA or gDNA derived from T cells, B-cell-depleted T cells, or PBMCs.

Study processing details: Estimation of nucleated cell counts was performed using reference gene primer amplification. Produced via immunoSEQ multiplex PCR; TCRdb's table is partial and in-frame only. That table gives V, J and clone size, and the DNA gave D and trimming. The repertoire consists of around 97,000 clones, with about 90% occurring once and the leading ten covering 6.2%. V was clipped by 6 bases and J by 4 bases, with 13 bases between them. From germline, CDR1 is MDHEN and CDR2 SYDVKM. The CDR3 has 14 amino acids. Sequenced input: peripheral blood. V is TRBV28 and J is TRBJ2-1, with no clear D. The source of this sequence is a human donor in a cohort sampled during active COVID-19. CDR3 bases: TGTGCCAGCAGACCGCCCGGCGGATACAATGAGCAGTTCTTC. Its protein product is CASRPPGGYNEQFF.